Listed below are T cell receptor beta chains from one sample, sequenced in a study of identical twins. MiXCR, applied by TCRdb to the 5' RACE reads, yields one record per CDR3 protein. This sample yields 450,000 to 650,000 distinct CDR3 sequences, of which approximately 16% are seen a single time; 0.44% belongs to the top ten. This same sample was also taken into another study, of yellow fever vaccine responses in identical twins.

Input material: CD4+ T cells sorted from blood. These TCRs come from a woman between 18 and 29 years old in good health. The CDR3 runs from the conserved cysteine through the conserved F or W. Each record gives: D gene, J gene, clone size, V gene, CDR3 DNA, CDR3 protein. The D gene is left open where the match is weak. The listing skips clone size in some rows; elsewhere it reads once, few, many or a size class.

D gene: -
J gene: TRBJ1-2
clone size: few
V gene: TRBV24-1
CDR3 DNA: TGTGCCACCAGTCCAGGGGTTCAGTATGGCTACACCTTC
CDR3 protein: CATSPGVQYGYTF

D gene: TRBD2
J gene: TRBJ2-1
clone size: -
V gene: TRBV7-9
CDR3 DNA: TGTGCCAGCAGCTCTAGACTAGCCCTCTACAATGAGCAGTTCTTC
CDR3 protein: CASSSRLALYNEQFF

D gene: -
J gene: TRBJ2-7
clone size: -
V gene: TRBV4-1
CDR3 DNA: TGCGCCAGCAGCCACCAAGGGATCTCCTACGAGCAGTACTTC
CDR3 protein: CASSHQGISYEQYF

D gene: -
J gene: TRBJ1-5
clone size: -
V gene: TRBV3-1
CDR3 DNA: TGTGCCAGCAGCCAAGGAGGGCCTCAGCCCCAGCATTTT
CDR3 protein: CASSQGGPQPQHF

D gene: -
J gene: TRBJ2-7
clone size: -
V gene: TRBV20-1
CDR3 DNA: TGCAGTGCTAGAGGGACTGTACCCTACGAGCAGTACTTC
CDR3 protein: CSARGTVPYEQYF

D gene: TRBD1
J gene: TRBJ1-1
clone size: few
V gene: TRBV29-1
CDR3 DNA: TGCAGCGTTGACGTTGGGACAGGGCGCACTGAAGCTTTCTTT
CDR3 protein: CSVDVGTGRTEAFF

D gene: -
J gene: TRBJ2-2
clone size: few
V gene: TRBV5-1
CDR3 DNA: TGCGCCAGCAATCTTCGGGTGAACACCGGGGAGCTGTTTTTT
CDR3 protein: CASNLRVNTGELFF

D gene: -
J gene: TRBJ1-2
clone size: -
V gene: TRBV5-1
CDR3 DNA: TGCGCCAGCAGCCTTGGGGGAGCAGGGGCGAGCTACACCTTC
CDR3 protein: CASSLGGAGASYTF

D gene: TRBD1
J gene: TRBJ2-1
clone size: -
V gene: TRBV2
CDR3 DNA: TGTGCCAGCCGGGACAGTGGCAATGAGCAGTTCTTC
CDR3 protein: CASRDSGNEQFF

D gene: TRBD2
J gene: TRBJ2-1
clone size: few
V gene: TRBV10-1
CDR3 DNA: TGCGCCAGCAGCGCCGGGACTAGCGGGCACAATGAGCAGTTCTTC
CDR3 protein: CASSAGTSGHNEQFF

D gene: -
J gene: TRBJ2-1
clone size: many
V gene: TRBV3-1
CDR3 DNA: TGTGCCAGCAGCCAAGGGGGGAATGAGCAGTTCTTC
CDR3 protein: CASSQGGNEQFF

D gene: -
J gene: TRBJ1-2
clone size: few
V gene: TRBV24-1
CDR3 DNA: TGTGCCACCAGTGAGGGTAGGGATTTCGATGGCTACACCTTC
CDR3 protein: CATSEGRDFDGYTF

D gene: TRBD1
J gene: TRBJ2-5
clone size: -
V gene: TRBV6-5
CDR3 DNA: TGTGCCAGCAGTTACTCGGGGACAGTCGGGGCCCAGTACTTC
CDR3 protein: CASSYSGTVGAQYF

D gene: TRBD2
J gene: TRBJ2-1
clone size: -
V gene: TRBV3-1
CDR3 DNA: TGTGCCAGCAGCCACATTCTGGGGGGGGGCTACAATGAGCAGTTCTTC
CDR3 protein: CASSHILGGGYNEQFF

D gene: -
J gene: TRBJ2-1
clone size: few
V gene: TRBV20-1
CDR3 DNA: TGCAGTGCTAGCTCAGGACCGTCATCCGAAAGCTCCTACAATGAGCAGTTCTTC
CDR3 protein: CSASSGPSSESSYNEQFF

D gene: -
J gene: TRBJ2-3
clone size: -
V gene: TRBV6-2/TRBV6-3
CDR3 DNA: TGTGCCAGCACCTCGGACGGCACAGATACGCAGTATTTT
CDR3 protein: CASTSDGTDTQYF

D gene: -
J gene: TRBJ2-3
clone size: -
V gene: TRBV7-2
CDR3 DNA: TGTGCCAGCAGCTTCATGGATACGCAGTATTTT
CDR3 protein: CASSFMDTQYF

D gene: TRBD1
J gene: TRBJ1-2
clone size: -
V gene: TRBV10-3
CDR3 DNA: TGTGCCATCAGTGACCAGGGACAGGACTATGGCTACACCTTC
CDR3 protein: CAISDQGQDYGYTF

D gene: -
J gene: TRBJ2-1
clone size: few
V gene: TRBV5-1
CDR3 DNA: TGCGCCAGCAGCGCCGGACAGTTTGAGTACAATGAGCAGTTCTTC
CDR3 protein: CASSAGQFEYNEQFF

D gene: -
J gene: TRBJ2-1
clone size: -
V gene: TRBV6-2/TRBV6-3
CDR3 DNA: -
CDR3 protein: CASSHPKYNEQFFVVNEQFF

D gene: -
J gene: TRBJ2-1
clone size: -
V gene: TRBV3-1
CDR3 DNA: TGTGCCAGCAGCCAAGTAACACTGGTAGGGCAGTTCTTC
CDR3 protein: CASSQVTLVGQFF

D gene: -
J gene: TRBJ1-3
clone size: few
V gene: TRBV5-1
CDR3 DNA: TGCGCCAGCAGCTTGGAATTGGGGGGGTCCACGAGCATTCCTGGAAACACCATATATTTT
CDR3 protein: CASSLELGGSTSIPGNTIYF

D gene: TRBD1
J gene: TRBJ2-7
clone size: -
V gene: TRBV12-3/TRBV12-4
CDR3 DNA: TGTGCCAGCAGTCCCCCCGGGACAGGGCTGTCCTACGAGCAGTACTTC
CDR3 protein: CASSPPGTGLSYEQYF

D gene: -
J gene: TRBJ2-3
clone size: -
V gene: TRBV6-1
CDR3 DNA: TGTGCCAGCAGTGAAGCCTGGTTTCCAGATACGCAGTATTTT
CDR3 protein: CASSEAWFPDTQYF

D gene: -
J gene: TRBJ2-1
clone size: few
V gene: TRBV27
CDR3 DNA: TGTGCCAGCAGTTCTGGGTTGATCAAAACCTACAATGAGCAGTTCTTC
CDR3 protein: CASSSGLIKTYNEQFF

D gene: TRBD2
J gene: TRBJ2-1
clone size: -
V gene: TRBV29-1
CDR3 DNA: TGCAGCGTTGAAATAGCGGGAGTTTCAGATGAGCAGTTCTTC
CDR3 protein: CSVEIAGVSDEQFF

D gene: -
J gene: TRBJ2-2
clone size: -
V gene: TRBV12-3/TRBV12-4
CDR3 DNA: TGTGCCAGCAGTTCCCCCGGGGGAGTCGCGAACACCGGGGAGCTGTTTTTT
CDR3 protein: CASSSPGGVANTGELFF

D gene: -
J gene: TRBJ2-7
clone size: few
V gene: TRBV12-3/TRBV12-4
CDR3 DNA: TGTGCCAGCAGTTTCAGGGAGTTAGGGAGCTCCTACGAGCAGTACTTC
CDR3 protein: CASSFRELGSSYEQYF

D gene: -
J gene: TRBJ2-3
clone size: many
V gene: TRBV2
CDR3 DNA: TGTGCCAGTTCAACGCAGGGAGATACGCAGTATTTT
CDR3 protein: CASSTQGDTQYF

D gene: TRBD1
J gene: TRBJ1-1
clone size: -
V gene: TRBV10-2
CDR3 DNA: TGCGCCAGCGTGGACAGGGGAAGGGGCACTGAAGCTTTCTTT
CDR3 protein: CASVDRGRGTEAFF

D gene: TRBD2
J gene: TRBJ2-1
clone size: -
V gene: TRBV28
CDR3 DNA: TGTGCCAGCAGTTTATGGGATACCGGACTAGCGGGGTACAATGAGCAGTTCTTC
CDR3 protein: CASSLWDTGLAGYNEQFF

D gene: TRBD1
J gene: TRBJ1-2
clone size: -
V gene: TRBV6-1
CDR3 DNA: TGTGCCAGCAGTACGCCGACAGGGGTGGACTATGGCTACACCTTC
CDR3 protein: CASSTPTGVDYGYTF

D gene: TRBD1
J gene: TRBJ2-2
clone size: few
V gene: TRBV7-3
CDR3 DNA: TGTGCCAGCAGCCCGACAGGGAACGCGAACACCGGGGAGCTGTTTTTT
CDR3 protein: CASSPTGNANTGELFF

D gene: -
J gene: TRBJ2-5
clone size: -
V gene: TRBV5-6
CDR3 DNA: TGTGCCAGCAGCTCGGGCCGCTTGAGGGAGACCCAGTACTTC
CDR3 protein: CASSSGRLRETQYF

D gene: TRBD1
J gene: TRBJ1-2
clone size: -
V gene: TRBV12-3/TRBV12-4
CDR3 DNA: TGTGCCAGCAGTTTAGCGGGGGGTGGACAGGGGGTATATGGCTACACCTTC
CDR3 protein: CASSLAGGGQGVYGYTF

D gene: -
J gene: TRBJ2-7
clone size: few
V gene: TRBV15
CDR3 DNA: TGTGCCACCAGCAGAGAAGGAGGTGGGAGCACGACCTACGAGCAGTACTTC
CDR3 protein: CATSREGGGSTTYEQYF

D gene: -
J gene: TRBJ2-3
clone size: many
V gene: TRBV7-6
CDR3 DNA: TGTGCCAGCAGCTTACGTGAATCCGGAGATACGCAGTATTTT
CDR3 protein: CASSLRESGDTQYF

D gene: -
J gene: TRBJ2-7
clone size: -
V gene: TRBV29-1
CDR3 DNA: TGCAGCGTTGCCCGGAGTTCCGGGAGCGAGCAGTACTTC
CDR3 protein: CSVARSSGSEQYF

D gene: TRBD2
J gene: TRBJ2-2
clone size: -
V gene: TRBV3-1
CDR3 DNA: TGTGCCAGCAGCCAAGTCCTAGCGGGCATCACCGGGGAGCTGTTTTTT
CDR3 protein: CASSQVLAGITGELFF

D gene: -
J gene: TRBJ2-3
clone size: -
V gene: TRBV3-1
CDR3 DNA: TGTGCCAGCAGTGTTTTTTCCCTCGGCGGGTCTGGCACAGATACGCAGTATTTT
CDR3 protein: CASSVFSLGGSGTDTQYF

D gene: -
J gene: TRBJ2-2
clone size: few
V gene: TRBV7-8
CDR3 DNA: TGTGCCAGCAGCTTAGTTGTGGGGGCTTCCACCGGGGAGCTGTTTTTT
CDR3 protein: CASSLVVGASTGELFF

D gene: TRBD2
J gene: TRBJ2-2
clone size: few
V gene: TRBV5-5
CDR3 DNA: TGTGCCAGCAGCACGGGGGGAAACACCGGGGAGCTGTTTTTT
CDR3 protein: CASSTGGNTGELFF

D gene: -
J gene: TRBJ1-1
clone size: few
V gene: TRBV27
CDR3 DNA: TGTGCCAGCAGTTTCGCGGTCACGATAAGGGGTACTGAAGCTTTCTTT
CDR3 protein: CASSFAVTIRGTEAFF

D gene: -
J gene: TRBJ2-6
clone size: few
V gene: TRBV29-1
CDR3 DNA: TGCAGCGCTTCAACGGGTTTGGGGGGGGCCAACGTCCTGACTTTC
CDR3 protein: CSASTGLGGANVLTF

D gene: -
J gene: TRBJ2-5
clone size: -
V gene: TRBV3-1
CDR3 DNA: TGTGCCAGCAGCCAGAGCGGATCTTTGGAGACCCAGTACTTC
CDR3 protein: CASSQSGSLETQYF

D gene: -
J gene: TRBJ1-1
clone size: many
V gene: TRBV29-1
CDR3 DNA: TGCAGCGTTGAAGGTCGGATGAACACTGAAGCTTTCTTT
CDR3 protein: CSVEGRMNTEAFF

D gene: TRBD1
J gene: TRBJ2-4
clone size: -
V gene: TRBV5-6
CDR3 DNA: TGTGCCAGCAGCTTGAATAGGGACAGGGTTTTTTTAGCCAAAAACATTCAGTACTTC
CDR3 protein: CASSLNRDRVFLAKNIQYF

D gene: -
J gene: TRBJ2-1
clone size: many
V gene: TRBV5-6
CDR3 DNA: TGTGCCAGCAGCTCGGTACGGAATGAGCAGTTCTTC
CDR3 protein: CASSSVRNEQFF

D gene: TRBD2
J gene: TRBJ2-1
clone size: -
V gene: TRBV20-1
CDR3 DNA: TGCAGTGCAGGACAAGCGGGGGGACCGAGCTCCTACAATGAGCAGTTCTTC
CDR3 protein: CSAGQAGGPSSYNEQFF

D gene: -
J gene: TRBJ2-7
clone size: few
V gene: TRBV18
CDR3 DNA: TGTGCCAGCTCACCTTTGGGTTTTGGAAGCTCCTACGAGCAGTACTTC
CDR3 protein: CASSPLGFGSSYEQYF

D gene: -
J gene: TRBJ2-5
clone size: few
V gene: TRBV28
CDR3 DNA: TGTGCCAGCAGTTTATCTAGGTTTTACGGGACCCAGTACTTC
CDR3 protein: CASSLSRFYGTQYF

D gene: -
J gene: TRBJ1-2
clone size: -
V gene: TRBV12-3/TRBV12-4
CDR3 DNA: TGTGCCAGCAGTTTACCCCCTTTCTATGGCTACACCTTC
CDR3 protein: CASSLPPFYGYTF

D gene: TRBD2
J gene: TRBJ2-1
clone size: -
V gene: TRBV4-1
CDR3 DNA: TGCGCCAGCAGCCAAGAACCGGGACTAGCGGGAGGCAATGAGCAGTTCTTC
CDR3 protein: CASSQEPGLAGGNEQFF

D gene: -
J gene: TRBJ1-5
clone size: few
V gene: TRBV12-3/TRBV12-4
CDR3 DNA: TGTGCCAGCAGCCCCTCCCAGTATCAGCCCCAGCATTTT
CDR3 protein: CASSPSQYQPQHF

D gene: -
J gene: TRBJ2-5
clone size: -
V gene: TRBV11-2
CDR3 DNA: TGTGCCAACAGCCAGGTTCGGGGGTCTCAAGAGACCCAGTACTTC
CDR3 protein: CANSQVRGSQETQYF

D gene: TRBD2
J gene: TRBJ2-2
clone size: few
V gene: TRBV7-3
CDR3 DNA: TGTGCCAGCGGATCCCCGTTACTAGCGGGAGGAACCGGGGAGCTGTTTTTT
CDR3 protein: CASGSPLLAGGTGELFF

D gene: TRBD1
J gene: TRBJ1-1
clone size: -
V gene: TRBV10-3
CDR3 DNA: TGTGCCGCGACAGGGGGCACTGAAGCTTTCTTT
CDR3 protein: CAATGGTEAFF

D gene: -
J gene: TRBJ1-1
clone size: -
V gene: TRBV18
CDR3 DNA: TGTGCCAGCTCACCGACTTGGGGTGCGGGGAACACTGAAGCTTTCTTT
CDR3 protein: CASSPTWGAGNTEAFF

D gene: -
J gene: TRBJ2-1
clone size: -
V gene: TRBV20-1
CDR3 DNA: TGCAGTGCTAGAGATGCTAGCAGTCCCTACAATGAGCAGTTCTTC
CDR3 protein: CSARDASSPYNEQFF